The entry below describes one T cell receptor (beta chain). The target antigen is unknown. A read error is possible here, since a much larger clone lies one base away. The germline V gene has CDR1 SGHDN and CDR2 FVKESK. The CDR3 loop spans 14 amino acids. TCRdb re-analysed the multiplex PCR reads in MiXCR, keeping a single row per CDR3 protein. Here the sample spans 160,000 or so distinct CDR3 sequences, roughly a third being singletons. This record belongs to a study of breast tumors, draining lymph nodes, adjacent tissues. Study-wide points: Compared with basal-like, luminal-like tumors shared significantly more repertoire with nontumor tissue. Most tumor T cells seemingly derive from lymph node, then expand in tumor. The lymph node origin of tumor T cells was framed as consistent with a hypothesis, not demonstrated.

Breast cancer patients provided tissue from their axillary draining lymph nodes. V and J are TRBV14 and TRBJ2-1; possibly TRBD1 for D (5 bases). The TCR originated in a female donor with breast cancer. Some clones in this sample may be carry-over from other donors' samples. The source material was axillary lymph node tissue. The CDR3 nucleotides are TGTGCCAGCAGCCACCCCCTGGGGCGGTATGAGCAGTCCTTC. This codes for CASSHPLGRYEQSF.